This paragraph covers one T cell receptor (beta chain) sequence. Its antigen is unknown. This entry is derived from a study of beta chain features in type 1 diabetes. Study results and caveats: Although PCR might favor shorter templates, it would do so equally in patients and controls.

As every portion of the isolated RNA was reverse transcribed, the sequencing read expressed TCRB transcripts. Samples of naive, central memory and regulatory T cells yielded a mean of around 4 million reads. Assay used: immunoSEQ multiplex PCR; TCRdb lists only in-frame clones, some missing. The sample has under 250,000 clones; about 26% are singletons. This CDR3 region has 16 residues. V was clipped by 0 bases and J by 7 bases, with 15 bases between them. The chain has TRBV6-7 and TRBJ1-4; D not resolved. TRBV6-7 belongs to the ORF category, with a function that is uncertain. The sample comprised central memory CD4+ T cells from blood. The origin of this receptor is a man aged 25-45 years in good health. The CDR3, as DNA: TGTGCCAGCAGTTACTCGACGGGAGGTAAGAGTGAAAAACTGTTTTTT. Its translation: CASSYSTGGKSEKLFF.